The present entry profiles one T cell receptor beta chain with its context. Participants' reported clinical history set cohort assignment. V gave up 3 bases and J gave up 2 bases, with 4 bases separating them. CDR1 and CDR2 (germline): WNHNN, SYGVQD (reference sequence). The CDR3 is 13 amino acids. This record comes from a study of blood T cell repertoires in COVID-19. Study in general: Some COVID-19 samples were acute and others convalescent; all came from the United States, Italy and Spain.

In the original processing: From reference gene primer amplification, estimates of nucleated cell counts were derived. The table came from immunoSEQ multiplex PCR; TCRdb's copy has only in-frame clones and leaves some out. V, J and clone size are those of that table, while D and trimming were read from the DNA. The sample lists fewer than 350,000 clones; approximately 90% were seen once. Sequenced sample: PBMCs or T cells enriched from blood (not recorded which). This receptor was taken from a woman aged 25 to 45 with acute COVID-19. The chain combines TRBV10-1 with TRBJ2-2; D is unresolved. The CDR3: CASSEQNTGELFF. CDR3 coding DNA: TGCGCCAGCAGTGAACAAAACACCGGGGAGCTGTTTTTT.